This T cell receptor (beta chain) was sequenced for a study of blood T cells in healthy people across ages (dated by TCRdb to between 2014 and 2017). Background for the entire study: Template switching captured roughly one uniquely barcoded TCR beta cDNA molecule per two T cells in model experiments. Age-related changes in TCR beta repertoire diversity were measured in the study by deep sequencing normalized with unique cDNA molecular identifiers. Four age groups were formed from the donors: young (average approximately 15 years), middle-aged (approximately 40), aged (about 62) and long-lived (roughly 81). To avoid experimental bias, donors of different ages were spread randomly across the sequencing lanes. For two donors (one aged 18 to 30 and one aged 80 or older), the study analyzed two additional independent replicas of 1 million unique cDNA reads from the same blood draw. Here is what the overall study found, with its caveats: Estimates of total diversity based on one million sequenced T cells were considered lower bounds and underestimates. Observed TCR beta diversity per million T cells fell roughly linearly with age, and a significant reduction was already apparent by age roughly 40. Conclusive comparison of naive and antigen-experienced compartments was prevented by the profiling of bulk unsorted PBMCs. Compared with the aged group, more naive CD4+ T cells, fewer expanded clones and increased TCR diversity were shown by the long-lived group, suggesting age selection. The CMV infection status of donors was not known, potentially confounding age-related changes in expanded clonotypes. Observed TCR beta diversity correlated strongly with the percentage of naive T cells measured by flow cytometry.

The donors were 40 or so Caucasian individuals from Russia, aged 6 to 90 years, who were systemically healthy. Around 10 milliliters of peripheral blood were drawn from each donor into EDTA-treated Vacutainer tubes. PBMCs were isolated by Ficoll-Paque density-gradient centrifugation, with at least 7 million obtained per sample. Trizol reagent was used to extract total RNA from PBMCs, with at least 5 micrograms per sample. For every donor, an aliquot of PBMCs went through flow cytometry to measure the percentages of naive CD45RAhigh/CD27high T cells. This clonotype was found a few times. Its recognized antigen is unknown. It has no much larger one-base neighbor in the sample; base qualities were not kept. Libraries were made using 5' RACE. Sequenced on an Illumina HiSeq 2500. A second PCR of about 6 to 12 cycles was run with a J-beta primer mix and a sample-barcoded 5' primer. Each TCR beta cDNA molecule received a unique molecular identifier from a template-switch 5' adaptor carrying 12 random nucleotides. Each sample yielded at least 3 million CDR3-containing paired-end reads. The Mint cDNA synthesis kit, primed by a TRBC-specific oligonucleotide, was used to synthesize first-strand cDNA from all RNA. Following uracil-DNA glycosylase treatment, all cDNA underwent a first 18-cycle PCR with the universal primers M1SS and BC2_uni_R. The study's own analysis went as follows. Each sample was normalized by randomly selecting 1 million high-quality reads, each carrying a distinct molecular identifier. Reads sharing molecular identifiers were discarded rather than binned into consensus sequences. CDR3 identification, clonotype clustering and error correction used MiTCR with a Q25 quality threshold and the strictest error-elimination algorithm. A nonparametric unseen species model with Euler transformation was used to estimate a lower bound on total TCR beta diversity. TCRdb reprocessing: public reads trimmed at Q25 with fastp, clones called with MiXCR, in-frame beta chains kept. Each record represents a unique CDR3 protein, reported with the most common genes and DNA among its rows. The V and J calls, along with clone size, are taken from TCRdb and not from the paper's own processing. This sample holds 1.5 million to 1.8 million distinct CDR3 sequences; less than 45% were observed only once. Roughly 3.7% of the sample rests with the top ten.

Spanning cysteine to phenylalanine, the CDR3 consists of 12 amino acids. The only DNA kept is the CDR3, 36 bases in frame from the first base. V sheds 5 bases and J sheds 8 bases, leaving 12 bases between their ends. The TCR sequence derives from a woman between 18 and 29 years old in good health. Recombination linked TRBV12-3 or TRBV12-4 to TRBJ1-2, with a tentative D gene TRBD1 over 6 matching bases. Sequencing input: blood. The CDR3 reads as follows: CASSHVGAGYTF. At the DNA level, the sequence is TGTGCCAGCAGTCACGTGGGGGCAGGCTACACCTTC.